This is a list of T cell receptor beta chains from one sample in a study of blood T cell repertoires in COVID-19. Produced via immunoSEQ multiplex PCR; TCRdb's table is partial and in-frame only. Among just over 95,000 clones listed, around 81% were seen once. Sequencing input: peripheral blood. These receptors all come from a man in his sixties with acute or convalescent COVID-19. Each CDR3 is given with its conserved first and last residue. Each record gives: CDR3 protein, V gene, J gene.

cdr3_aa: CASSELASGMVTQYF
v_call: TRBV25-1
j_call: TRBJ2-3

cdr3_aa: CASSLYLRAYEQYF
v_call: TRBV7-2
j_call: TRBJ2-7

cdr3_aa: CASSQQGNTEAFF
v_call: TRBV27
j_call: TRBJ1-1

cdr3_aa: CASSPEGQVGGYTF
v_call: TRBV18
j_call: TRBJ1-2

cdr3_aa: CASSSPTGAYEQYF
v_call: TRBV5-1
j_call: TRBJ2-7

cdr3_aa: CASRAGPYEQYF
v_call: TRBV6-5
j_call: TRBJ2-7

cdr3_aa: CASSPQERESPLHF
v_call: TRBV18
j_call: TRBJ1-6

cdr3_aa: CASSLESPTGGFNYGYTF
v_call: TRBV11-3
j_call: TRBJ1-2

cdr3_aa: CASSASGYGYTF
v_call: TRBV9
j_call: TRBJ1-2

cdr3_aa: CASSLGAYGYTF
v_call: TRBV5-4
j_call: TRBJ1-2

cdr3_aa: CASSSSGLSRDTQYF
v_call: TRBV7-8
j_call: TRBJ2-3

cdr3_aa: CAWRYSYNEQFF
v_call: TRBV30
j_call: TRBJ2-1

cdr3_aa: CASSIERRRANYGYTF
v_call: TRBV19
j_call: TRBJ1-2

cdr3_aa: CASSYRQGIRETQYF
v_call: TRBV6-2/TRBV6-3
j_call: TRBJ2-5

cdr3_aa: CASSATGESPLHF
v_call: TRBV7-9
j_call: TRBJ1-6

cdr3_aa: CASRPLDSSGNTIYF
v_call: TRBV19
j_call: TRBJ1-3

cdr3_aa: CASSLGLGQRTDTQYF
v_call: TRBV7-9
j_call: TRBJ2-3

cdr3_aa: CASSLPGQGTYEQYF
v_call: TRBV14
j_call: TRBJ2-7

cdr3_aa: CASSSRAISGYEKLFF
v_call: TRBV6-2/TRBV6-3
j_call: TRBJ1-4

cdr3_aa: CASSLGGTGHSPLHF
v_call: TRBV5-1
j_call: TRBJ1-6

cdr3_aa: CASSDTGVANTGELFF
v_call: TRBV9
j_call: TRBJ2-2

cdr3_aa: CASSAGQDPLPYEQYF
v_call: TRBV2
j_call: TRBJ2-7

cdr3_aa: CASPTGVLGSGELFF
v_call: TRBV7-9
j_call: TRBJ2-2

cdr3_aa: CAWTPGGVYGYTF
v_call: TRBV30
j_call: TRBJ1-2

cdr3_aa: CASSEGGAFSYEQYF
v_call: TRBV6-6
j_call: TRBJ2-7

cdr3_aa: CASSLAGGKAGNTIYF
v_call: TRBV5-1
j_call: TRBJ1-3

cdr3_aa: CRAGQGTEAFF
v_call: TRBV20-1
j_call: TRBJ1-1

cdr3_aa: CASSYSNTAEQFF
v_call: TRBV6-5
j_call: TRBJ2-1

cdr3_aa: CASRVLAGGFTDTQYF
v_call: TRBV28
j_call: TRBJ2-3

cdr3_aa: CASGPGRGRGTDTQYF
v_call: TRBV27
j_call: TRBJ2-3

cdr3_aa: CAWSVNRDQPQHF
v_call: TRBV30
j_call: TRBJ1-5

cdr3_aa: CAWSATGLGYGYTF
v_call: TRBV30
j_call: TRBJ1-2

cdr3_aa: CATSDLGQGGTGELFF
v_call: TRBV24-1
j_call: TRBJ2-2

cdr3_aa: CASSIFFGGNSPLHF
v_call: TRBV19
j_call: TRBJ1-6

cdr3_aa: CASTADRGSTEAFF
v_call: TRBV6-5
j_call: TRBJ1-1

cdr3_aa: CASSIVSSGSSTDTQYF
v_call: TRBV19
j_call: TRBJ2-3

cdr3_aa: CASSLAAGPYNEQFF
v_call: TRBV11-3
j_call: TRBJ2-1

cdr3_aa: CASSLSSPGIQYF
v_call: TRBV11-3
j_call: TRBJ2-4

cdr3_aa: CATSVGQGGNEQFF
v_call: TRBV24-1
j_call: TRBJ2-1

cdr3_aa: CASSLTGTDNQPQHF
v_call: TRBV7-3
j_call: TRBJ1-5